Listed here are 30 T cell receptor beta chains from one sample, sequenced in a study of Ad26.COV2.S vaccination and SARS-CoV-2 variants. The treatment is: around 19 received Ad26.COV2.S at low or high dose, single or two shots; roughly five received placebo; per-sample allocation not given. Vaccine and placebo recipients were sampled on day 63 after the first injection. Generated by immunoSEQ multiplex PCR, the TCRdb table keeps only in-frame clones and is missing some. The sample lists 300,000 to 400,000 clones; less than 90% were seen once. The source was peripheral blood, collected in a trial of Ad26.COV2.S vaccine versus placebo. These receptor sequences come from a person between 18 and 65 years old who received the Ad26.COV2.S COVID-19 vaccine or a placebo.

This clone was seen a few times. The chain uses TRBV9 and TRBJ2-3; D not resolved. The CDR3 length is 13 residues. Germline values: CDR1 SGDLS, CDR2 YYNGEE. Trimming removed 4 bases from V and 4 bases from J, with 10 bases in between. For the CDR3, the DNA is TGTGCCAGCAGCCCCTTCATGGCAGATACGCAGTATTTT. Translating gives CASSPFMADTQYF.

In DNA form, the CDR3 reads TGTGCCAGCAGTAAAAAATACAGGGGGCTGGGCTACACCTTC. Its translation: CASSKKYRGLGYTF. The J gene is TRBJ1-2, the V gene TRBV28; 9 bases are shared with TRBD1. Germline loops: CDR1 MDHEN, CDR2 SYDVKM. The length of the CDR3 is 14 residues. Germline trimming cut 5 bases from V and 8 bases from J; bases unmatched to any gene: 9.

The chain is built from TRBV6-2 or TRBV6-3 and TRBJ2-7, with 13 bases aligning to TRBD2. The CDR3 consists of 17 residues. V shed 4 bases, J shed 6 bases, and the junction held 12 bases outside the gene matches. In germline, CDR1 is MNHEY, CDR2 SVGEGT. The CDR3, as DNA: TGTGCCAGCAGTTCCAGGACTAGCGGGAGCCACCCCACCGAGCAGTACTTC. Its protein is CASSSRTSGSHPTEQYF.

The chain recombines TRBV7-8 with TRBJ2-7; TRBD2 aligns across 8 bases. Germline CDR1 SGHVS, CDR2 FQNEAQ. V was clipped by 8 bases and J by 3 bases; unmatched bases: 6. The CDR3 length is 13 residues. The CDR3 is CASRVTSDYEQYF. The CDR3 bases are TGTGCCAGCCGGGTGACTAGCGACTACGAGCAGTACTTC.

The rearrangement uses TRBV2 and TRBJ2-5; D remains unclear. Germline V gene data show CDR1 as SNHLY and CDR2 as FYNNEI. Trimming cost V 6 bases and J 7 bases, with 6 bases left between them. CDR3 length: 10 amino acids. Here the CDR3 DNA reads TGTGCCAGCAGCATAGGGACCCAGTACTTC. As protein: CASSIGTQYF.

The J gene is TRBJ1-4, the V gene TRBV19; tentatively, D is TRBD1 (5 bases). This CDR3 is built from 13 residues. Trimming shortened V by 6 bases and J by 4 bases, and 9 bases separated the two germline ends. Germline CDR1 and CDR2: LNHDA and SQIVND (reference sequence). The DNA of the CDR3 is TGTGCCAGTAGGGGACGGAATAATGAAAAACTGTTTTTT. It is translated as CASRGRNNEKLFF.

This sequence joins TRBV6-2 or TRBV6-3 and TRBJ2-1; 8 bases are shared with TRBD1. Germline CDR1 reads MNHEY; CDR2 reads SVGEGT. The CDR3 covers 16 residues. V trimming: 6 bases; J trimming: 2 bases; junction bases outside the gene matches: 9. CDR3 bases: TGTGCCAGCAGCCAGGGGGACAGGCCCACCTACAATGAGCAGTTCTTC. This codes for CASSQGDRPTYNEQFF.

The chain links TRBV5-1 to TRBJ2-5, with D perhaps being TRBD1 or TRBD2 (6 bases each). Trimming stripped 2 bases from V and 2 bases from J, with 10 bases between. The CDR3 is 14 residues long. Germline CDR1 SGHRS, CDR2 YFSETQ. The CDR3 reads CASSLGGGQETQYF. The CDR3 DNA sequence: TGCGCCAGCAGCTTAGGAGGGGGTCAAGAGACCCAGTACTTC.

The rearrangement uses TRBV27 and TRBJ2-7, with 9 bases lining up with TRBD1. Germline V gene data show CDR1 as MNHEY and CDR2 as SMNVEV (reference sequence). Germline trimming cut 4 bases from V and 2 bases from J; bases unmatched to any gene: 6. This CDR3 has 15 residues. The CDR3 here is CASSSPGTGTYEQYF. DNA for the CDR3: TGTGCCAGCAGTTCTCCCGGGACAGGGACCTACGAGCAGTACTTC.

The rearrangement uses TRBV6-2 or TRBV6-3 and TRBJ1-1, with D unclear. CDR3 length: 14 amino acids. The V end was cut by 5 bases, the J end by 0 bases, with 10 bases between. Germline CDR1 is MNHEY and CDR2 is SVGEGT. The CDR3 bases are TGTGCCAGCAGTGATATGACTTTGAACACTGAAGCTTTCTTT. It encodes CASSDMTLNTEAFF.

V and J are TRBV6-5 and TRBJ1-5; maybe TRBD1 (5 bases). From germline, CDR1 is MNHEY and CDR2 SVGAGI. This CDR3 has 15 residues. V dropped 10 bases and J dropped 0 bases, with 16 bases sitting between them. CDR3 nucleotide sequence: TGTGCCACCAGCAGGGCCCCCCTTAGCAATCAGCCCCAGCATTTT. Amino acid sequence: CATSRAPLSNQPQHF.

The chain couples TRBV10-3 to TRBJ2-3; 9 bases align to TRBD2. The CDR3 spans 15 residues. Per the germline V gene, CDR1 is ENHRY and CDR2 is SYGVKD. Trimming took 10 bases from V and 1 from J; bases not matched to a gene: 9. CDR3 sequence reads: CATSPGGGGTDTQYF. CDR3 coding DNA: TGTGCCACCTCTCCTGGCGGGGGGGGCACAGATACGCAGTATTTT.

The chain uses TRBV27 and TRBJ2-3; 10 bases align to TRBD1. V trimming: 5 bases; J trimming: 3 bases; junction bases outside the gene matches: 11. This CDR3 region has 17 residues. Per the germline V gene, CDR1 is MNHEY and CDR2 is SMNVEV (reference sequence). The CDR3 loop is CASSPRQGALFTDTQYF. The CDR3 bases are TGTGCCAGCAGTCCCCGACAGGGGGCATTATTTACAGATACGCAGTATTTT.

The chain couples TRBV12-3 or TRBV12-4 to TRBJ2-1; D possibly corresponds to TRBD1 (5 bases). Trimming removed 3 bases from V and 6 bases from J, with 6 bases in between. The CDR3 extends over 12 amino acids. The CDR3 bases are TGTGCCAGCAGTTTGACAGTCAATGAGCAGTTCTTC. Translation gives CASSLTVNEQFF.

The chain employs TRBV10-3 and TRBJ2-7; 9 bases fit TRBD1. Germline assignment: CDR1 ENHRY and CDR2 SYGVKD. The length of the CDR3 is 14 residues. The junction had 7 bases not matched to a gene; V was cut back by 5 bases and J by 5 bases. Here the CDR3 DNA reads TGTGCCATCAGTAACCGGGACAGGGACGACGAGCAGTACTTC. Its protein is CAISNRDRDDEQYF.

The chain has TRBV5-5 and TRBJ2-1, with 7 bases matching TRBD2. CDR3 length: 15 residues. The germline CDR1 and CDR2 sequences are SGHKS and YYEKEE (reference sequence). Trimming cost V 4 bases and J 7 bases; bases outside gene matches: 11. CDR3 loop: CASSPRVAGINEQFF. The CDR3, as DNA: TGTGCCAGCAGCCCCCGGGTAGCGGGTATAAATGAGCAGTTCTTC.

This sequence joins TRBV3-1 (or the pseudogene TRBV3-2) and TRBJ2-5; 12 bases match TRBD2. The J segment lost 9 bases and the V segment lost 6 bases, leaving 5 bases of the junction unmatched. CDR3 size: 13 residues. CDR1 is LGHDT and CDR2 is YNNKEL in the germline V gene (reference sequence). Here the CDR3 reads CASRTSGRDPQYF. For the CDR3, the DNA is TGTGCCAGCAGGACTAGCGGGAGAGATCCCCAGTACTTC.

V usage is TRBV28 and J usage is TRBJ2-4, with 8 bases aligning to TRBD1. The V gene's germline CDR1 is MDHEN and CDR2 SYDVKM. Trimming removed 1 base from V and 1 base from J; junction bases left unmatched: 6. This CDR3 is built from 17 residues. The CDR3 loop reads CASSLFAGGEAKNIQYF. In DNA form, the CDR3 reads TGTGCCAGCAGTTTATTTGCAGGGGGCGAGGCCAAAAACATTCAGTACTTC. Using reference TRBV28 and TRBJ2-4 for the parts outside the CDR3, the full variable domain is DVKVTQSSRYLVKRTGEKVFLECVQDMDHENMFWYRQDPGLGLRLIYFSYDVKMKEKGDIPEGYSVSREKKERFSLILESASTNQTSMYLCASSLFAGGEAKNIQYFGAGTRLSVL.

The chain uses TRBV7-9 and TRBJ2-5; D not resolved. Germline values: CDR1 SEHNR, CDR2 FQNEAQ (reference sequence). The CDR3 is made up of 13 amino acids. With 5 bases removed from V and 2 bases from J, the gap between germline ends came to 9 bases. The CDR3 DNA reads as TGTGCCAGCAGCACGGACGGTCAAGAGACCCAGTACTTC. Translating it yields CASSTDGQETQYF.

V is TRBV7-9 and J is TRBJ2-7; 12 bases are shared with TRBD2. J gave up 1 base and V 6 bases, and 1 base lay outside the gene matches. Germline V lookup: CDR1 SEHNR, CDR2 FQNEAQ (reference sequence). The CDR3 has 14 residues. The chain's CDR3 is CASRGTSGSYEQYF. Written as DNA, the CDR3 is TGTGCCAGCAGGGGGACTAGCGGGTCCTACGAGCAGTACTTC.

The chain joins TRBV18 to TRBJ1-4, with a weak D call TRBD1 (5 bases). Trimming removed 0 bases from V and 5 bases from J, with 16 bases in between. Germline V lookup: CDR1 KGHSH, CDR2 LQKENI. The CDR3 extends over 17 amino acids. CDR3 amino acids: CASSPPVHQGRNEKLFF. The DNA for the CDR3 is TGTGCCAGCTCACCACCGGTTCACCAGGGTAGGAATGAAAAACTGTTTTTT.

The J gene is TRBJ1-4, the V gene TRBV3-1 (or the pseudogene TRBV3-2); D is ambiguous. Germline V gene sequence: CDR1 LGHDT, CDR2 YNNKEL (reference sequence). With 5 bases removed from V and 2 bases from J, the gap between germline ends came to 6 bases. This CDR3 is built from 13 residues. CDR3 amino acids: CASSSYTNEKLFF. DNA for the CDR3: TGTGCCAGCAGCTCTTACACTAATGAAAAACTGTTTTTT.

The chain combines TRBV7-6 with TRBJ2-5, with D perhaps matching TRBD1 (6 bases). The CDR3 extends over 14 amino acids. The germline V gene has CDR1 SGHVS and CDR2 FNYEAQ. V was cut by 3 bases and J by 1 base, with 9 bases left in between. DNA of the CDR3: TGTGCCAGCAGCTTTCGGACAGTCCAAGAGACCCAGTACTTC. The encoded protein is CASSFRTVQETQYF.

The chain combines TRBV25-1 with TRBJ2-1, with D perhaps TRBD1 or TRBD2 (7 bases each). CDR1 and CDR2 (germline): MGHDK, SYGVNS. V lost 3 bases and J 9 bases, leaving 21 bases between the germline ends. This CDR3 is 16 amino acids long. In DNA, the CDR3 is TGTGCCAGCAGTGATCCAGGGGGAGGGCGTACGGGTGAGCAGTTCTTC. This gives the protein CASSDPGGGRTGEQFF.

DNA of the CDR3: TGTGCCAGCGGTATTGGGGGAGATACGCAGTATTTT. Amino acids: CASGIGGDTQYF. This chain links TRBV7-3 with TRBJ2-3, with D perhaps TRBD1 or TRBD2 (5 bases each). Germline V gene data show CDR1 as SGHTA and CDR2 as FQGTGA. The ends were cut back, 8 bases at V and 5 bases at J, with 11 bases in the middle. This CDR3 comprises 12 residues.

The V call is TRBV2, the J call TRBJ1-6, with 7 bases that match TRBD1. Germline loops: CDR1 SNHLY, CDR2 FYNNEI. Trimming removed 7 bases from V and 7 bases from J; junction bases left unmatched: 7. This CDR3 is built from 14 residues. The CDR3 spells CASTQGQRNSPLHF. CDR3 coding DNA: TGTGCCAGCACCCAGGGACAGAGAAATTCACCCCTCCACTTT.

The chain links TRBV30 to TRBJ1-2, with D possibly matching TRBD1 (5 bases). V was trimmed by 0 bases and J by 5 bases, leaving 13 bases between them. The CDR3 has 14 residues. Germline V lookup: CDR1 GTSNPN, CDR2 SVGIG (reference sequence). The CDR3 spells CAWSVRGVRYGYTF. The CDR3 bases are TGTGCCTGGAGTGTTCGAGGGGTACGGTATGGCTACACCTTC.

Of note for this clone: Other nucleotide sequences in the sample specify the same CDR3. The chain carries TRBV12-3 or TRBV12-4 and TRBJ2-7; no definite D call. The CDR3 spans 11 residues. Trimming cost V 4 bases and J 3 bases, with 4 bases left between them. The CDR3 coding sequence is TGTGCCAGCAGTTCCGTCTACGAGCAGTACTTC. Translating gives CASSSVYEQYF.

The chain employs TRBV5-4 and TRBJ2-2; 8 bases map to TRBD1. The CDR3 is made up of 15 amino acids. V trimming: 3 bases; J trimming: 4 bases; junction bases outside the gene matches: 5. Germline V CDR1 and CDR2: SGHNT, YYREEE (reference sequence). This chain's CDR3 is CASSSRDRRTGELFF. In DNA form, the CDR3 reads TGTGCCAGCAGCTCCAGGGACAGGCGCACCGGGGAGCTGTTTTTT.

Here the CDR3 reads CASSRWTASAGSPLHF. Here the CDR3 DNA reads TGCGCCAGCAGTCGCTGGACAGCCTCAGCCGGATCACCCCTCCACTTT. This chain joins TRBV5-1 and TRBJ1-6; a possible D gene is TRBD1 (6 bases). V shed 5 bases and J shed 10 bases, with 22 bases lying between them. The CDR3 sequence is 16 residues long. CDR1 and CDR2 from the germline V gene are SGHRS and YFSETQ.